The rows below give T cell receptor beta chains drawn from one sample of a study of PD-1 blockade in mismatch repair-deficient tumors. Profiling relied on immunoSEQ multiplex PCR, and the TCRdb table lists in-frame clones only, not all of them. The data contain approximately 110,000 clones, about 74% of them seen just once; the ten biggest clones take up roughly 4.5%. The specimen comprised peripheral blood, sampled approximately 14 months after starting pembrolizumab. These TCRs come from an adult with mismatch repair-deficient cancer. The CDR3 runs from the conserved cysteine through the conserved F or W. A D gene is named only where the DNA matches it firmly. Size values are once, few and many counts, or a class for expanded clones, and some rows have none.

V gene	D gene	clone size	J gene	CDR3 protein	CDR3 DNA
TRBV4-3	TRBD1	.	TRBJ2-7	CASSQDWGTGIYEQYF	TGCGCCAGCAGCCAAGATTGGGGGACAGGGATCTACGAGCAGTACTTC
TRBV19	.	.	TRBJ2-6	CASTDRGHGANVLTF	TGTGCCAGTACCGATCGGGGGCATGGGGCCAACGTCCTGACTTTC
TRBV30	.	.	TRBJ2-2	CAWSSQGGSGELFF	TGTGCCTGGAGTAGTCAGGGGGGATCAGGGGAGCTGTTTTTT
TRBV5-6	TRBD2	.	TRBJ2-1	CASRTTSGRSYNEQFF	TGTGCCAGCAGGACGACTAGCGGGAGATCCTACAATGAGCAGTTCTTC
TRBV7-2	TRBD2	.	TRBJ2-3	CASSLGAERGYTDTQYF	TGTGCCAGCAGCTTAGGGGCGGAGCGGGGATACACAGATACGCAGTATTTT
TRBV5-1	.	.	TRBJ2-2	CASSLARGNTGELFF	TGCGCCAGCAGCTTGGCCCGGGGTAACACCGGGGAGCTGTTTTTT
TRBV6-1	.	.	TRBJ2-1	CASTGNKALYNEQFF	TGTGCCAGCACTGGAAACAAGGCTTTATACAATGAGCAGTTCTTC
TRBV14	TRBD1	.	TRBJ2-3	CASSHEGQGILTQYF	TGTGCCAGCAGCCACGAAGGACAGGGGATTCTTACGCAGTATTTT
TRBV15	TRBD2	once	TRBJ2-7	CATSRGASGSYEQYF	TGTGCCACCAGCAGAGGGGCTAGCGGGAGTTACGAGCAGTACTTC
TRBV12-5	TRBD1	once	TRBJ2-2	CASGLVPGGYTGELFF	TGTGCTAGTGGTTTGGTACCAGGGGGCTACACCGGGGAGCTGTTTTTT
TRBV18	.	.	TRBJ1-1	CASSLDPPGISTEAFF	TGTGCCAGCTCACTAGATCCGCCAGGGATCAGCACTGAAGCTTTCTTT
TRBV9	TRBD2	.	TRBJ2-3	CASSVEGTSGTPDTQYF	TGTGCCAGCAGCGTAGAGGGGACTAGCGGGACCCCCGATACGCAGTATTTT
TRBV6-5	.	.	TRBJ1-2	CASSLSGGSGYTF	TGTGCCAGCAGTCTCTCGGGGGGTTCTGGCTACACCTTC
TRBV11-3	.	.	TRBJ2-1	CASSPRGSYNEQFF	TGTGCCAGCAGCCCCCGCGGCTCCTACAATGAGCAGTTCTTC
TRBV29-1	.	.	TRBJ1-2	CSVFIVGQQGYTF	TGCAGCGTTTTCATTGTAGGACAGCAAGGCTACACCTTC
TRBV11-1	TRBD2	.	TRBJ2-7	CASSFSGMYEQYF	TGTGCCAGCAGCTTTAGCGGGATGTACGAGCAGTACTTC
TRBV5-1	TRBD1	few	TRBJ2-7	CASRGQGSSYEQYF	TGCGCCAGCAGGGGACAGGGTAGCTCCTACGAGCAGTACTTC
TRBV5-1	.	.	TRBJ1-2	CASSVGQNDGYTF	TGCGCCAGCAGCGTAGGACAGAACGATGGCTACACCTTC
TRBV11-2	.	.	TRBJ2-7	CASSLDRGPSYEQYF	TGTGCCAGCAGCTTAGATCGGGGGCCCTCCTACGAGCAGTACTTC
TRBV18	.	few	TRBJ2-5	CASSPPSSNSQETQYF	TGTGCCAGCTCACCCCCCTCTAGTAACTCACAAGAGACCCAGTACTTC
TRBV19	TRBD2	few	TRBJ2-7	CASSIQGLAKQYF	TGTGCCAGTAGTATTCAGGGACTAGCGAAGCAGTACTTC
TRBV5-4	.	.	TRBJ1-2	CASSAYSVSYTF	TGTGCCAGCAGTGCCTATTCGGTGTCCTACACCTTC
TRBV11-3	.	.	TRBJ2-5	CASSPGPNQETQYF	TGTGCCAGCAGCCCGGGGCCCAACCAAGAGACCCAGTACTTC
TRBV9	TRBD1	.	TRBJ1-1	CASSVKGAAEAFF	TGTGCCAGCAGCGTGAAGGGGGCGGCTGAAGCTTTCTTT
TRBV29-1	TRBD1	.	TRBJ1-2	CSVAGQGDGYTF	TGCAGCGTTGCGGGACAGGGGGATGGCTACACCTTC
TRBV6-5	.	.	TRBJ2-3	CASRLGGVTQYF	TGTGCCAGCAGACTTGGGGGAGTTACGCAGTATTTT
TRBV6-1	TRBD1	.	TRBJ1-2	CASSDSGRGYDGYTF	TGTGCCAGCAGTGATAGCGGCAGGGGGTATGATGGCTACACCTTC
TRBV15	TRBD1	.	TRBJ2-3	CATSSDRVRTDTQYF	TGTGCCACCAGCAGCGACAGGGTTCGGACAGATACGCAGTATTTT
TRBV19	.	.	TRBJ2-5	CASSMNGQETQYF	TGTGCCAGTAGTATGAACGGGCAAGAGACCCAGTACTTC
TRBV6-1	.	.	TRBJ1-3	CASRLDTGSGNTIYF	TGTGCCAGCAGGCTAGACACTGGCTCTGGAAACACCATATATTTT